A single T cell receptor (beta chain) is shown here with its context. Its antigen is as yet unknown. This specimen belongs to a study of T cells after yellow fever vaccination. Between the trimmed V and J ends, which lost 5 bases and 2 bases, there was a span of 13 bases. CDR1 is SGHNT and CDR2 is YENEEA in the germline V gene. The CDR3 runs to 15 residues. Universal primer sites and UMIs were introduced during 5'RACE template-switching synthesis of TCR cDNA. Each CDR3 protein gets one entry after TCRdb re-called the 5' RACE reads with MiXCR. The data show a few hundred thousand distinct CDR3 sequences, under 14% seen once. Whole-study findings and limits: Post-booster reappearance was seen for most primary-vaccination clones (96% CD4, roughly 91% CD8).

The V call is TRBV11-3, the J call TRBJ2-1; the D gene is possibly TRBD2 (6 bases). The source is a man younger than 30 who received the YFV17D yellow fever vaccine. The sample in question was PBMCs, obtained on the day of the first yellow fever vaccination. This chain's CDR3 is CASSPRTTTYNEQFF. Written as DNA, the CDR3 is TGTGCCAGCAGCCCCAGGACTACAACCTACAATGAGCAGTTCTTC.